Shown below are 14 T cell receptor beta chains from a single sample sequenced in a study of early T cells in non-severe SARS-CoV-2 infection. One entry per CDR3 protein results from TCRdb running MiXCR on the 5' RACE reads. Of about 99,000 distinct CDR3 sequences listed, 15% to 20% are singletons. The specimen sequenced was whole blood. All receptors derive from an adult who was a healthcare worker with PCR-confirmed SARS-CoV-2 infection or an uninfected control (not recorded which).

In its sample, this clonotype was seen a few times. The chain uses TRBV12-3 or TRBV12-4 and TRBJ1-1; D is uncertain. The CDR3 extends over 15 amino acids. V lost 2 bases to trimming and J lost 0 bases, with 10 bases between them. The CDR3 DNA sequence: TGTGCCAGCAGTTTATCTCCCAGGATGAACACTGAAGCTTTCTTT. This translates into CASSLSPRMNTEAFF.

This clonotype was seen a handful of times. This sequence joins TRBV18 and TRBJ1-1, with D possibly TRBD1 on 5 matching bases. V was clipped by 4 bases and J by 4 bases, with 10 bases between them. The CDR3 totals 13 residues. Per germline, CDR1 KGHSH and CDR2 LQKENI. CDR3 sequence: CASSLQGTTEAFF. The DNA of the CDR3 is TGTGCCAGCTCACTCCAGGGTACCACTGAAGCTTTCTTT.

The V call is TRBV5-1, the J call TRBJ1-2; D is perhaps TRBD1 (6 bases). The CDR3 length is 16 residues. Germline values: CDR1 SGHRS, CDR2 YFSETQ. Trimming pared 2 bases from V and 4 bases from J, leaving 18 bases between. The DNA of the CDR3 is TGCGCCAGCAGCTTAGGGGGTTCCGGGACCCGCTATGGCTACACCTTC. It codes for CASSLGGSGTRYGYTF.

This clonotype was seen a handful of times. The rearrangement uses TRBV30 and TRBJ2-1; no reliable D call. Deletions cut 1 base from V and 6 bases from J, with 7 bases between. The CDR3 has 12 amino acids. Per the germline V gene, CDR1 is GTSNPN and CDR2 is SVGIG (reference sequence). The CDR3 nucleotides read TGTGCCTGGAGTGCCTTAGGCAATGAGCAGTTCTTC. Its protein is CAWSALGNEQFF.

This clonotype appeared a few times. CDR3: CASSQGTDYEQYF. Written as DNA, the CDR3 is TGTGCCAGCAGCCAGGGGACTGACTACGAGCAGTACTTC. The J gene is TRBJ2-7, the V gene TRBV11-2; D tentatively reads TRBD1 or TRBD2 (6 bases each). V lost 5 bases and J 3 bases, leaving 11 bases between the germline ends. Germline assignment: CDR1 SGHAT and CDR2 FQNNGV. The CDR3 covers 13 residues.

This sequence joins TRBV7-9 and TRBJ2-3, with a possible D match to TRBD2 (6 bases). Germline V gene data show CDR1 as SEHNR and CDR2 as FQNEAQ (reference sequence). Trimming removed 1 base at V and 2 bases at J, with 13 bases between. CDR3 length: 16 amino acids. The CDR3 loop is CASSLDGAGLTDTQYF. The CDR3 DNA reads TGTGCCAGCAGCTTAGATGGGGCGGGACTCACAGATACGCAGTATTTT.

This rearrangement joins TRBV6-5 to TRBJ1-2; 7 nucleotides line up with TRBD1. This CDR3 has 15 residues. V gave up 6 bases and J gave up 6 bases; unmatched junction bases: 13. Germline V CDR1 and CDR2: MNHEY, SVGAGI. The CDR3 region has the DNA TGTGCCAGCAGCCCCAGGGGGAAAGGGGGTGATGGCTACACCTTC. Translating it yields CASSPRGKGGDGYTF.

The chain has TRBV5-6 and TRBJ2-7, with D unresolved. There are 11 residues in the CDR3. Trimming took 3 bases from V and 5 from J, leaving 6 bases between them. Per germline, CDR1 SGHDT and CDR2 YYEEEE. The CDR3 is CASSSANEQYF. CDR3 sequence (DNA): TGTGCCAGCAGCTCTGCCAACGAGCAGTACTTC.

V usage is TRBV18 and J usage is TRBJ2-4; 13 bases match TRBD2. The trim removed 6 bases at V and 0 bases at J, leaving 8 bases unmatched. Germline CDR1 is KGHSH and CDR2 is LQKENI. The CDR3 length is 18 residues. The CDR3 spells CASSMTSGGTVAKNIQYF. The CDR3 nucleotides are TGTGCCAGCTCCATGACTAGCGGGGGGACCGTAGCCAAAAACATTCAGTACTTC.

This clonotype was found a few times. This chain connects TRBV6-5 to TRBJ1-2; no reliable D call. This CDR3 is built from 12 residues. Germline V CDR1 and CDR2: MNHEY, SVGAGI. V dropped 6 bases and J dropped 11 bases, with 16 bases sitting between them. In DNA form, the CDR3 reads TGTGCCAGCAGCTATGGGAACAGAGAATACACCTTC. Amino acid sequence: CASSYGNREYTF.

The chain uses TRBV24-1 and TRBJ2-1; D may be TRBD1 or TRBD2 (5 bases each). The CDR3 is made up of 11 amino acids. Germline loops: CDR1 KGHDR, CDR2 SFDVKD. Trimming removed 7 bases at V and 8 bases at J, with 8 bases between. The CDR3 reads CATSREYEQFF. DNA for the CDR3: TGTGCCACCAGCAGGGAGTATGAGCAGTTCTTC.

A few counts support this clonotype. This rearrangement joins TRBV20-1 to TRBJ2-1; the D gene is possibly TRBD2 (5 bases). This CDR3 is built from 13 residues. Trimming removed 0 bases from V and 9 bases from J, with 12 bases in between. CDR1 and CDR2 from the germline V gene are DFQATT and SNEGSKA (reference sequence). CDR3 loop: CSARDWSEGEQFF. As DNA, the CDR3 is TGCAGTGCTAGAGATTGGAGTGAGGGTGAGCAGTTCTTC.

This clonotype was detected only a few times. The chain uses TRBV6-5 and TRBJ2-2, with 12 bases lining up with TRBD2. Trimming cost V 10 bases and J 6 bases; bases outside gene matches: 6. Per the germline V gene, CDR1 is MNHEY and CDR2 is SVGAGI. The CDR3 extends over 14 amino acids. The CDR3 nucleotides read TGTGCCACCGCCGGACTAGCGGGATCCGGGGAGCTGTTTTTT. Encoded protein: CATAGLAGSGELFF.

This clonotype was seen many times. The chain joins TRBV4-3 to TRBJ2-1; TRBD1 aligns across 8 bases. Germline trimming cut 4 bases from V and 9 bases from J; bases unmatched to any gene: 17. Germline CDR1 LGHNA, CDR2 YSLEER. CDR3 length: 17 residues. The DNA for the CDR3 is TGCGCCAGCAGCCGAGAGGTGACAGGGGCAAATAGGGGTGAGCAGTTCTTC. Amino acids: CASSREVTGANRGEQFF.